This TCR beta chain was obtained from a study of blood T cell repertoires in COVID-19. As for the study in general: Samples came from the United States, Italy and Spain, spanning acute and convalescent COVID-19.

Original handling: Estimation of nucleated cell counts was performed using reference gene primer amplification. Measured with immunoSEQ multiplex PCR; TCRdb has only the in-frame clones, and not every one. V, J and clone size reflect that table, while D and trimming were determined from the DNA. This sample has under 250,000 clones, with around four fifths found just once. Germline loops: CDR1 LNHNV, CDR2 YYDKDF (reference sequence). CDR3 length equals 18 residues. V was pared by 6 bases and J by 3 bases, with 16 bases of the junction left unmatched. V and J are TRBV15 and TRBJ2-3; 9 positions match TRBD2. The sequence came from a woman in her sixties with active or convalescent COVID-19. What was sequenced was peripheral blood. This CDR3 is CATSPQGSSGILTDTQYF. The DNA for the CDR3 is TGTGCCACCAGTCCACAGGGGTCTAGCGGGATTTTAACAGATACGCAGTATTTT.